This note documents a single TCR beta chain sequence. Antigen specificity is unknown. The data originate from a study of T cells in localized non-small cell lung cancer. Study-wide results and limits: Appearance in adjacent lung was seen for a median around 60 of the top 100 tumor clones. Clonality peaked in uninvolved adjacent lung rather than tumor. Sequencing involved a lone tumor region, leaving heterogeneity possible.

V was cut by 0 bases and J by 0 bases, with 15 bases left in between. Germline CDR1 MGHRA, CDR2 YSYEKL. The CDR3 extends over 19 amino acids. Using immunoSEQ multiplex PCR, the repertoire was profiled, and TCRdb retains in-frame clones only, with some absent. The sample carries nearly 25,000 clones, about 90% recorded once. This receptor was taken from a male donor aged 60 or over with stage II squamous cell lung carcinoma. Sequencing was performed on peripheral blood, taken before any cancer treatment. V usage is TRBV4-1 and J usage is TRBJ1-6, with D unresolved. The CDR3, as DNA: TGCGCCAGCAGCCAAGATGATACACAGTCCCGCTCCTATAATTCACCCCTCCACTTT. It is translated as CASSQDDTQSRSYNSPLHF.